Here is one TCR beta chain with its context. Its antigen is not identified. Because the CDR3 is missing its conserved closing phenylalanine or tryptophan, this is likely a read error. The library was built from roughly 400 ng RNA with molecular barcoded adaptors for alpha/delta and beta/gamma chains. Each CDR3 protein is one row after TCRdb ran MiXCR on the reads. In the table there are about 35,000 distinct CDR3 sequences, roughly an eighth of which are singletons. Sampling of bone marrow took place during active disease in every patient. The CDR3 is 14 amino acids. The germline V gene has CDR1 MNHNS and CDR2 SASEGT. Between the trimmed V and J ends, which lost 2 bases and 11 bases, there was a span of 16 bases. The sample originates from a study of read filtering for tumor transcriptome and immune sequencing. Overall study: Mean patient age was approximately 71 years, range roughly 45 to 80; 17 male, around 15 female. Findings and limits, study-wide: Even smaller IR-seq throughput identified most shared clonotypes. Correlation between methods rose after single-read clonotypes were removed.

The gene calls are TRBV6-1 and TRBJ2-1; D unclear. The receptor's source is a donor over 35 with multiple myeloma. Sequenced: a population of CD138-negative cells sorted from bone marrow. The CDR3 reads CASSEQLSGGKQFL. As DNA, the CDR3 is TGTGCCAGCAGTGAACAGTTATCGGGCGGTAAGCAGTTCCTC.